One and the same sample provided the 3 T cell receptor beta chains below, sequenced in a study of response to subunit inactivated influenza vaccine. TCRdb passed the RT-PCR reads through MiXCR, listing each CDR3 protein once. Counted here are 450,000 to 700,000 distinct CDR3 sequences, 13% to 15% occurring once; the ten biggest clones make up over 8.5%. The material was PBMCs from blood, obtained about 11 days after vaccination. All receptors come from a man between 45 and 60 years old who received an inactivated influenza vaccine.

This sequence joins TRBV15 and TRBJ1-2; 7 bases line up with TRBD1. Germline V CDR1 and CDR2: LNHNV, YYDKDF (reference sequence). After removal of 6 bases from V and 10 bases from J, the junction contained 11 bases not matched to a gene. CDR3 size: 13 residues. The chain's CDR3 is CATSPPQDRTYTF. The DNA for the CDR3 is TGTGCCACCAGTCCGCCCCAGGACAGGACCTACACCTTC.

There are a few counts of this clonotype. The J gene is TRBJ2-7, the V gene TRBV29-1; TRBD2 matches 8 bases. The CDR3 consists of 12 residues. Trimming at V came to 7 bases and at J to 1 base, leaving 3 bases not matched to a gene. Germline assignment: CDR1 SQVTM and CDR2 ANQGSEA. The CDR3 DNA follows: TGCAGCGCCGGGGGGGGATCCTACGAGCAGTACTTC. Translation gives CSAGGGSYEQYF.

V and J are TRBV6-5 and TRBJ1-4; 9 bases are a match to TRBD1. The CDR3 consists of 15 residues. Germline V lookup: CDR1 MNHEY, CDR2 SVGAGI. Trimming cost V 2 bases and J 8 bases; bases outside gene matches: 6. The CDR3 nucleotides are TGTGCCAGCAGTTACGCCGGGACAGGGCGCGAAAAACTGTTTTTT. It translates to CASSYAGTGREKLFF.